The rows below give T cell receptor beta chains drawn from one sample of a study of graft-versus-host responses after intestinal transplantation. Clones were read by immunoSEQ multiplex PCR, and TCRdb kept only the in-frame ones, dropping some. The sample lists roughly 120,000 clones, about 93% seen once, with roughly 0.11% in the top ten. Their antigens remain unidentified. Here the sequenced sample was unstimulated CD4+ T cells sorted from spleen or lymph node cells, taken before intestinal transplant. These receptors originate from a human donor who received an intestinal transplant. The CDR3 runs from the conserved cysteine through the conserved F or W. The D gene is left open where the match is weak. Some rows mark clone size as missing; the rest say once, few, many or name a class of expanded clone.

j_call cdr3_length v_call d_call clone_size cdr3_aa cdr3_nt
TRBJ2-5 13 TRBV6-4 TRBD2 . CASSRLAGETQYF TGTGCCAGCAGTCGACTAGCGGGAGAGACCCAGTACTTC
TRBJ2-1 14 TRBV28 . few CASSLLASYNEQFF TGTGCCAGCAGCCTTCTAGCGTCCTACAATGAGCAGTTCTTC
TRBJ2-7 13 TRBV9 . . CASSVGEAREQYF TGTGCCAGCAGCGTAGGGGAGGCCCGGGAGCAGTACTTC
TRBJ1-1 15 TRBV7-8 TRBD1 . CASRREQGTNTEAFF TGTGCCAGCAGACGCGAACAGGGGACGAACACTGAAGCTTTCTTT
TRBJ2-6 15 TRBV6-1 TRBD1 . CASTLDRPGANVLTF TGTGCCAGCACCCTGGACAGGCCTGGGGCCAACGTCCTGACTTTC
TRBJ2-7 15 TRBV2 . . CASSEADGGFYEQYF TGTGCCAGCAGTGAAGCAGACGGCGGTTTCTACGAGCAGTACTTC
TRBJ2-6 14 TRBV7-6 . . CASSQTSGANVLTF TGTGCCAGCAGCCAAACCTCTGGGGCCAACGTCCTGACTTTC
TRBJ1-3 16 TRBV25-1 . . CASSPNPTGSGNTIYF TGTGCCAGCAGCCCGAACCCCACAGGGTCTGGAAACACCATATATTTT
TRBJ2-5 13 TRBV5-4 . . CASSLGLEETQYF TGTGCCAGCAGCTTGGGTCTCGAAGAGACCCAGTACTTC
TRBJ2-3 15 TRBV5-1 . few CASSLVTAGTDTQYF TGCGCCAGCAGCTTGGTAACAGCAGGGACAGATACGCAGTATTTT
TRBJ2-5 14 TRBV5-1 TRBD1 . CASSTTGVQETQYF TGCGCCAGCAGCACGACAGGGGTCCAAGAGACCCAGTACTTC
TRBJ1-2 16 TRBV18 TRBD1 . CASSPQEAGTGYGYTF TGTGCCAGCTCACCCCAAGAGGCAGGGACAGGATATGGCTACACCTTC
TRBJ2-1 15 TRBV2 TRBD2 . CASRGLAGGPDEQFF TGTGCCAGCAGGGGTCTAGCGGGAGGGCCGGATGAGCAGTTCTTC
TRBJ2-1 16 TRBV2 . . CASSETGQPVGNEQFF TGTGCCAGCAGTGAAACAGGACAGCCTGTCGGAAATGAGCAGTTCTTC
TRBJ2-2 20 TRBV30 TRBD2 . CAWSPHPGLAAFANTGELFF TGTGCCTGGAGCCCCCACCCAGGACTAGCGGCGTTCGCGAACACCGGGGAGCTGTTTTTT
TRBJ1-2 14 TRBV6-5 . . CASSRQKTRYGYTF TGTGCCAGCAGCCGACAGAAAACCCGATATGGCTACACCTTC
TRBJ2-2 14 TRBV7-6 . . CASSLLGQFGELFF TGTGCCAGCAGCCTACTTGGACAGTTCGGGGAGCTGTTTTTT
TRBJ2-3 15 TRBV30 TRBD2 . CAWSYTSGDTDTQYF TGTGCCTGGAGTTATACTAGCGGGGACACAGATACGCAGTATTTT
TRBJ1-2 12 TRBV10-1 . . CASSDGNYGYTF TGCGCCAGCAGTGACGGAAACTATGGCTACACCTTC
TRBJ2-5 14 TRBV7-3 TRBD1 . CASSDLRQGETQYF TGTGCCAGCAGCGACCTACGACAGGGGGAGACCCAGTACTTC
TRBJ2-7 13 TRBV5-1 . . CASSLDYPYEQYF TGCGCCAGCAGCTTGGATTACCCCTACGAGCAGTACTTC
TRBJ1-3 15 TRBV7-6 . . CASSPGTLSGNTIYF TGTGCCAGCAGCCCCGGGACACTCTCTGGAAACACCATATATTTT
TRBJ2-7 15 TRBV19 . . CASSIYGGPRYEQYF TGTGCCAGTAGTATATACGGGGGCCCGCGTTACGAGCAGTACTTC
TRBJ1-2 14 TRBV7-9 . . CASSLVGVEYGYTF TGTGCCAGCAGCTTAGTGGGGGTAGAGTATGGCTACACCTTC
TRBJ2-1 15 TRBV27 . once CASRGTRLDYNEQFF TGTGCCAGCAGAGGTACGAGGCTAGATTACAATGAGCAGTTCTTC
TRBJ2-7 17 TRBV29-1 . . CSVEDYLEPRGNYEQYF TGCAGCGTTGAAGATTACCTGGAACCCAGGGGAAACTACGAGCAGTACTTC
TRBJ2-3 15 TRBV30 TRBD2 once CAWSALGGATDTQYF TGTGCCTGGAGTGCTCTGGGAGGGGCCACAGATACGCAGTATTTT
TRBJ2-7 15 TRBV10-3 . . CAIRQPGRRSYEQYF TGTGCCATCAGGCAACCGGGACGGCGCTCCTACGAGCAGTACTTC
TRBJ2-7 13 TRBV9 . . CASSLGTTYEQYF TGTGCCAGCAGCTTAGGGACCACCTACGAGCAGTACTTC
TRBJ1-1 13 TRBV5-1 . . CASSPAEGTEAFF TGCGCCAGCAGCCCCGCCGAGGGCACTGAAGCTTTCTTT
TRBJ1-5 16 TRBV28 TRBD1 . CASSWGQFYSNQPQHF TGTGCCAGCAGCTGGGGACAGTTCTATAGCAATCAGCCCCAGCATTTT
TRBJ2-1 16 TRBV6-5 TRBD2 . CASSYPLREGHGEQFF TGTGCCAGCAGTTATCCCTTGCGGGAGGGCCATGGTGAGCAGTTCTTC
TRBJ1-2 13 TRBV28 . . CASSPGGSYGYTF TGTGCCAGCAGTCCCGGGGGATCCTATGGCTACACCTTC
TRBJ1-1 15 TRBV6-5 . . CASTSRHSRGTEAFF TGTGCCAGCACCTCCCGACATTCCCGGGGCACTGAAGCTTTCTTT
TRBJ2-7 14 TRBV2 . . CASSVGLAHYEQYF TGTGCCAGCAGTGTAGGTCTAGCGCACTACGAGCAGTACTTC
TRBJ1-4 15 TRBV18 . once CASSPRQGRNEKLFF TGTGCCAGCTCACCACGGCAGGGGAGGAATGAAAAACTGTTTTTT
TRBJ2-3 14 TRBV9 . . CASSLAASTDTQYF TGTGCCAGCAGTTTAGCGGCTAGCACAGATACGCAGTATTTT
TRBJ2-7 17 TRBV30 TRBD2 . CAWSGSSERGFSYEQYF TGTGCCTGGAGTGGATCCTCCGAGCGGGGGTTCTCCTACGAGCAGTACTTC
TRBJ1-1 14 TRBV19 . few CASTRRQAGTEAFF TGTGCCAGTACCCGCCGGCAGGCGGGCACTGAAGCTTTCTTT
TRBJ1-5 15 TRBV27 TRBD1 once CASSNRGYSNQPQHF TGTGCCAGCAGTAACAGGGGATATAGCAATCAGCCCCAGCATTTT
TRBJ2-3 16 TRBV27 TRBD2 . CASSLSLSGGLGTQYF TGTGCCAGCAGTTTATCCCTCAGCGGGGGTTTAGGGACGCAGTATTTT
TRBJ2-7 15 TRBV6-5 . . CASSYGTFGTYEQYF TGTGCCAGCAGTTACGGGACATTCGGAACCTACGAGCAGTACTTC
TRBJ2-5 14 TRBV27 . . CASSLMAGVETQYF TGTGCCAGCAGTTTAATGGCAGGGGTGGAGACCCAGTACTTC
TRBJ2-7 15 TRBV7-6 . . CASSPISGSGGEQYF TGTGCCAGCAGCCCTATCTCAGGTAGTGGAGGCGAGCAGTACTTC
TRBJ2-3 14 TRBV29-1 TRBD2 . CSVLLAGRTDTQYF TGCAGCGTTCTACTAGCGGGAAGGACAGATACGCAGTATTTT
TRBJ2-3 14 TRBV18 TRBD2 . CASSTTSSADTQYF TGTGCCAGCTCAACGACTAGCAGCGCAGATACGCAGTATTTT
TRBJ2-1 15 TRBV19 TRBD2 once CASSRGGRRWDEQFF TGTGCCAGTAGTAGAGGCGGGAGGCGCTGGGATGAGCAGTTCTTC
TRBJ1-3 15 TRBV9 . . CASSVQGHSGNTIYF TGTGCCAGCAGCGTACAGGGCCACTCTGGAAACACCATATATTTT